Shown below are 23 T cell receptor beta chains from a single sample sequenced in a study of cytomegalovirus exposure and HLA in healthy donors. Researchers ran the PCR with 60 Vbeta and 13 Jbeta primers. The repertoire was sequenced with immunoSEQ multiplex PCR; TCRdb's copy has only in-frame clones and lacks some. There are 100,000 to 150,000 clones in the sample; approximately 75% occur only once, and approximately 0.99% lies in the top ten. Sequencing used PBMCs. Every receptor here comes from a male donor in good health and CMV-seronegative.

This clone was recorded a few times. The genes are TRBV6-6 and TRBJ1-2, with 9 bases fitting TRBD1. The CDR3 sequence is 15 residues long. Trimming at V came to 0 bases and at J to 7 bases, leaving 6 bases not matched to a gene. Per germline, CDR1 MNHNY and CDR2 SVGAGI (reference sequence). The CDR3 sequence: CASSYSSQGAAGYTF. As DNA, the CDR3 is TGTGCCAGCAGTTACTCATCACAGGGGGCGGCTGGCTACACCTTC.

The chain has TRBV30 and TRBJ1-5; possible D gene TRBD1, 5 bases. The germline V gene has CDR1 GTSNPN and CDR2 SVGIG (reference sequence). This CDR3 is 13 amino acids long. Trimming took 0 bases from V and 7 from J, leaving 10 bases between them. The CDR3 sequence: CAWSVMGGQPQHF. DNA of the CDR3: TGTGCCTGGAGTGTAATGGGGGGGCAGCCCCAGCATTTT.

Turning to this clone: One end of the junction is discordant with germline, which a read error may explain. The chain carries TRBV7-9 and TRBJ1-1; D remains ambiguous. Per germline, CDR1 SEHNR and CDR2 FQNEAQ (reference sequence). There are 12 residues in the CDR3. CDR3 in DNA: TGTTCCAGCAGCTTAGCCGCCGCGGGGGCTTTCTTT. Amino acids: CSSSLAAAGAFF.

The V call is TRBV18, the J call TRBJ2-1; D ambiguous. The CDR3 runs 15 residues. V lost 3 bases to trimming and J lost 0 bases, with 9 bases between them. In germline, CDR1 is KGHSH, CDR2 LQKENI. The CDR3 spells CASSPPSSSYNEQFF. As DNA, the CDR3 is TGTGCCAGCTCACCGCCCTCTAGCTCCTACAATGAGCAGTTCTTC.

In this sample, this clone turned up once. CDR3 in DNA: TGTGCCAGCAGCCGGACAGGGGCCTACGAGCAGTACTTC. Protein: CASSRTGAYEQYF. The gene calls are TRBV6-6 and TRBJ2-7; 9 nucleotides match TRBD1. Germline assignment: CDR1 MNHNY and CDR2 SVGAGI (reference sequence). The J segment lost 2 bases and the V segment lost 6 bases, leaving 2 bases of the junction unmatched. The CDR3 extends over 13 amino acids.

The V call is TRBV7-9, the J call TRBJ2-7, with 13 bases fitting TRBD2. V shed 6 bases, J shed 3 bases, and the junction held 5 bases outside the gene matches. The germline CDR1 and CDR2 sequences are SEHNR and FQNEAQ (reference sequence). The CDR3 runs 15 residues. CDR3 region: CASRAGTSGDYEQYF. CDR3 in DNA: TGTGCCAGCAGGGCCGGGACTAGCGGGGACTACGAGCAGTACTTC.

The CDR3 loop reads CSVVTSGGIYNEQFF. CDR3 DNA sequence: TGCAGCGTCGTTACTAGCGGGGGTATTTACAATGAGCAGTTCTTC. This chain joins TRBV29-1 and TRBJ2-1; 11 bases are shared with TRBD2. Germline V gene data show CDR1 as SQVTM and CDR2 as ANQGSEA. After removal of 6 bases from V and 4 bases from J, the junction contained 8 bases not matched to a gene. The CDR3 has 15 amino acids.

V and J are TRBV4-1 and TRBJ1-2, with TRBD1 as a possible D gene (6 bases). Germline lookup yields CDR1 MGHRA and CDR2 YSYEKL. The V end lost 1 base, the J end lost 8 bases, and 29 bases lay between the germline ends. The length of the CDR3 is 19 residues. The CDR3 is CASSQGTQPGHTGLRGYTF. CDR3 sequence (DNA): TGCGCCAGCAGCCAAGGAACCCAACCGGGACATACAGGTCTTCGAGGCTACACCTTC.

The chain employs TRBV6-5 and TRBJ2-3; 10 nucleotides match TRBD1. This CDR3 comprises 16 residues. Unmatched junction bases numbered 5, after V lost 2 bases and J lost 3 bases. CDR1 MNHEY and CDR2 SVGAGI come from the germline V gene. This CDR3 is CASSYRRGQGTDTQYF. DNA of the CDR3: TGTGCCAGCAGTTACCGAAGGGGACAGGGGACAGATACGCAGTATTTT.

V gene TRBV19 combines with J gene TRBJ1-3, with TRBD1 matching 9 bases. The CDR3 contains 15 residues. Germline CDR1 reads LNHDA; CDR2 reads SQIVND (reference sequence). V lost 10 bases to trimming and J lost 2 bases; unmatched junction nucleotides: 9. In DNA form, the CDR3 reads TGTGCCACCGACAGGGGGTCGAACGCTGGAAACACCATATATTTT. Encoded protein: CATDRGSNAGNTIYF.

This chain connects TRBV5-5 to TRBJ2-3; 11 bases fit TRBD2. Per germline, CDR1 SGHKS and CDR2 YYEKEE (reference sequence). V lost 0 bases to trimming and J lost 5 bases; unmatched junction nucleotides: 2. CDR3 length equals 15 residues. The CDR3 is CASSLVLAGGDTQYF. CDR3 in DNA: TGTGCCAGCAGCTTGGTGCTAGCGGGGGGAGATACGCAGTATTTT. Variable domain in full (rest from reference TRBV5-5 and TRBJ2-3): DAGVTQSPTHLIKTRGQQVTLRCSPISGHKSVSWYQQVLGQGPQFIFQYYEKEERGRGNFPDRFSARQFPNYSSELNVNALLLGDSALYLCASSLVLAGGDTQYFGPGTRLTVL.

V gene TRBV30 combines with J gene TRBJ2-1; 8 bases agree with TRBD2. The trim removed 3 bases at V and 6 bases at J, leaving 7 bases unmatched. The germline V gene encodes CDR1 GTSNPN and CDR2 SVGIG (reference sequence). The CDR3 covers 14 residues. For the CDR3, the DNA is TGTGCCTGGAGGGTAGGCCTAGCGGGCAATGAGCAGTTCTTC. Protein product: CAWRVGLAGNEQFF.

V is TRBV5-1 and J is TRBJ2-1; tentative D call: TRBD1 (6 bases). The CDR3 runs 14 residues. The V gene's germline CDR1 is SGHRS and CDR2 YFSETQ. Trimming left V 1 base short and J 10 bases short, with 15 bases between. The CDR3 nucleotides read TGCGCCAGCAGCTTGCAGGGGCTACAGGAGGAGCAGTTCTTC. Its translation: CASSLQGLQEEQFF.

The chain combines TRBV7-9 with TRBJ2-1; D is possibly TRBD2 (7 bases). V lost 3 bases, J lost 4 bases, and 13 bases lay in between. The germline gives CDR1 SEHNR, CDR2 FQNEAQ (reference sequence). The CDR3 runs 15 residues. In nucleotides, the CDR3 is TGTGCCAGCAGCTTGGGGCGGGGGCCTTACAATGAGCAGTTCTTC. Amino acids: CASSLGRGPYNEQFF.

Note on this clone: In the same sample, other DNA sequences code for this CDR3. The chain couples TRBV27 to TRBJ1-2; TRBD1 is a possible D gene (6 bases). CDR3 length equals 13 residues. Germline values: CDR1 MNHEY, CDR2 SMNVEV (reference sequence). V was trimmed by 3 bases and J by 4 bases, leaving 9 bases between them. This chain's CDR3 is CASSLSRGYGYTF. In DNA, the CDR3 is TGTGCCAGCAGTTTGAGCAGGGGCTATGGCTACACCTTC.

The chain has TRBV19 and TRBJ2-7; 10 bases match TRBD1. The CDR3 has 13 amino acids. V lost 5 bases, J lost 5 bases, and 3 bases stayed unmatched. Looked up from germline, CDR1 is LNHDA and CDR2 is SQIVND (reference sequence). CDR3 sequence reads: CASSGTGEHEQYF. As DNA, the CDR3 is TGTGCCAGTAGTGGGACAGGGGAACACGAGCAGTACTTC. Based on the CDR3 plus reference TRBV19 and TRBJ2-7, the full variable domain is DGGITQSPKYLFRKEGQNVTLSCEQNLNHDAMYWYRQDPGQGLRLIYYSQIVNDFQKGDIAEGYSVSREKKESFPLTVTSAQKNPTAFYLCASSGTGEHEQYFGPGTRLTVT.

The rearrangement uses TRBV7-9 and TRBJ1-2; weak D call: TRBD1 (5 bases). Trimming shortened V by 4 bases and J by 3 bases, and 12 bases separated the two germline ends. Germline V gives CDR1 SEHNR, CDR2 FQNEAQ (reference sequence). The CDR3 is made up of 14 amino acids. CDR3 sequence (DNA): TGTGCCAGCAGCTCCAGGGATCGAGACTATGGCTACACCTTC. Protein: CASSSRDRDYGYTF.

The chain has TRBV5-1 and TRBJ1-4; maybe TRBD1 (5 bases). V gave up 0 bases and J gave up 5 bases, with 11 bases separating them. Per the germline V gene, CDR1 is SGHRS and CDR2 is YFSETQ. The CDR3 spans 15 residues. In DNA, the CDR3 is TGCGCCAGCAGCTTGGAGGGGCAGGGCAATGAAAAACTGTTTTTT. It codes for CASSLEGQGNEKLFF.

The rearrangement links TRBV2 to TRBJ1-2; 11 bases map to TRBD1. Trimming cost V 7 bases and J 8 bases; bases outside gene matches: 6. CDR3 length: 13 residues. In germline, CDR1 is SNHLY, CDR2 FYNNEI. This chain's CDR3 is CASNSDRGQGYTF. The CDR3 DNA reads as TGTGCCAGCAACTCGGACAGGGGGCAGGGCTACACCTTC. Full variable domain (outside the CDR3, taken from reference TRBV2 and TRBJ1-2): EPEVTQTPSHQVTQMGQEVILRCVPISNHLYFYWYRQILGQKVEFLVSFYNNEISEKSEIFDDQFSVERPDGSNFTLKIRSTKLEDSAMYFCASNSDRGQGYTFGSGTRLTVV.

This clone was counted a single time. The chain uses TRBV7-9 and TRBJ2-5, with 7 bases fitting TRBD1. Matching the DNA end better, TRBJ2-7 makes the J call doubtful. The germline CDR1 and CDR2 sequences are SEHNR and FQNEAQ (reference sequence). This CDR3 spans 14 amino acids. Here the CDR3 DNA reads TGTGCCAGCCGTACCGGGACAGACTCCTACGAGCAGTACTTC. Translated: CASRTGTDSYEQYF.

The chain links TRBV4-3 to TRBJ2-3, with 9 bases fitting TRBD1. Trimming cost V 2 bases and J 4 bases; bases outside gene matches: 10. Germline-derived CDR1 and CDR2 are LGHNA and YSLEER. The CDR3 covers 17 residues. CDR3 in amino acids: CASSQSAGTGNSDTQYF. The CDR3 bases are TGCGCCAGCAGCCAATCTGCCGGGACAGGGAACTCAGATACGCAGTATTTT.

The rearrangement links TRBV6-5 to TRBJ1-3, with 9 bases identical to TRBD1. The V gene end was trimmed by 5 bases and the J gene end by 2 bases; junction bases not matched to a gene: 4. CDR1 and CDR2 (germline): MNHEY, SVGAGI. The CDR3 is made up of 15 amino acids. The CDR3, as DNA: TGTGCCAGCAGTATAACAGGGGGCACTGGAAACACCATATATTTT. Translation: CASSITGGTGNTIYF.

The rearrangement joins TRBV29-1 to TRBJ2-7; D may be TRBD1 (6 bases). V was shortened by 4 bases and J by 4 bases, with 14 bases between the two germline ends. The CDR3 loop spans 13 amino acids. Germline V CDR1 and CDR2: SQVTM, ANQGSEA. CDR3: CSVVSGVGYEQYF. The CDR3 DNA is TGCAGCGTTGTGTCAGGGGTAGGGTACGAGCAGTACTTC.